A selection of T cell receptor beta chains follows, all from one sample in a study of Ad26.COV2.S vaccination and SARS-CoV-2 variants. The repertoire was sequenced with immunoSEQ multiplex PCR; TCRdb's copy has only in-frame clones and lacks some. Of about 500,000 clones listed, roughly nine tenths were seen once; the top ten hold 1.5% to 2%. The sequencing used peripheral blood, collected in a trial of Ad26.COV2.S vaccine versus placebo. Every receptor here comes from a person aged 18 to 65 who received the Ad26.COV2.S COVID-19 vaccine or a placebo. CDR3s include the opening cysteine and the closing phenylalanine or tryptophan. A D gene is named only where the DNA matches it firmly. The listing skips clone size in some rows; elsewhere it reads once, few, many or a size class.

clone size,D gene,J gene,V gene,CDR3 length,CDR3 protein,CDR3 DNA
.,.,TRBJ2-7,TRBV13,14,CASSLDGNTYEQYF,TGTGCCAGCAGCCTCGACGGGAACACCTACGAGCAGTACTTC
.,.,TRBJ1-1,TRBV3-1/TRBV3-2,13,CATRGVLGTEAFF,TGTGCCACCCGGGGAGTTTTGGGCACTGAAGCTTTCTTT
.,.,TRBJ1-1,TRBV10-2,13,CASSDGRNTEAFF,TGCGCCAGCAGTGATGGCCGGAACACTGAAGCTTTCTTT
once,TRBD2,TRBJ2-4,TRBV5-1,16,CASSQDAGGLKNIQYF,TGCGCCAGCAGTCAAGATGCGGGAGGTCTCAAAAACATTCAGTACTTC
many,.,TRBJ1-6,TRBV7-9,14,CASSDTGENSPLHF,TGTGCCAGCAGCGATACAGGAGAAAATTCACCCCTCCACTTT
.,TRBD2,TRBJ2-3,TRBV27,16,CASSFGLAGGPDTQYF,TGTGCCAGCAGTTTCGGCCTAGCGGGAGGGCCAGATACGCAGTATTTT
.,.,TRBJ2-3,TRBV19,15,CASSFNSGSTDTQYF,TGTGCCAGTAGTTTTAATTCAGGGAGCACAGATACGCAGTATTTT
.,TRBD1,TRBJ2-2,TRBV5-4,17,CASSLKRLSGGAGDLFF,TGTGCCAGCAGCTTAAAAAGATTATCAGGGGGCGCCGGGGATCTGTTTTTT
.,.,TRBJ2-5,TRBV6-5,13,CASSYSMRQPANF,TGTGCCAGCAGTTACTCGATGCGGCAGCCCGCTAACTTC
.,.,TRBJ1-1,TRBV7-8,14,CASSPGLTNTEAFF,TGTGCCAGCAGCCCGGGACTGACGAACACTGAAGCTTTCTTT
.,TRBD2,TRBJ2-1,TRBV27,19,CASSYRGQNLAGRYNEQFF,TGTGCCAGCAGTTACCGGGGTCAAAACCTAGCGGGACGCTACAATGAGCAGTTCTTC
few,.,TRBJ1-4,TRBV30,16,CAWNLHQGTDNEKLFF,TGTGCCTGGAACCTACACCAGGGAACCGATAACGAAAAACTGTTTTTT
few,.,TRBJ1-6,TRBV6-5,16,CASSYDRGPDNSPLHF,TGTGCCAGCAGTTATGATCGGGGTCCTGATAATTCACCCCTCCACTTT
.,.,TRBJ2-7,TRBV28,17,CASSFPRAWVESYEQYF,TGTGCCAGCAGTTTTCCCAGAGCCTGGGTGGAGTCCTACGAGCAGTACTTC
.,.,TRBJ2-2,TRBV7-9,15,CASSRDAANTGELFF,TGTGCCAGCAGCCGGGACGCCGCGAACACCGGGGAGCTGTTTTTT
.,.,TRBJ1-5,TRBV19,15,CASSMVQYSNQPQHF,TGTGCCAGTAGTATGGTCCAGTATAGCAATCAGCCCCAGCATTTT
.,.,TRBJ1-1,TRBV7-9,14,CASSPPGLGSEAFF,TGTGCCAGCAGCCCTCCAGGGTTGGGGTCTGAAGCTTTCTTT
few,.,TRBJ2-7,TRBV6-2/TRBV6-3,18,CASSYPTTRPLFSYEQYF,TGTGCCAGCAGTTACCCAACCACTCGACCCCTGTTCTCCTACGAGCAGTACTTC
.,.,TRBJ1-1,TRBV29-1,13,CSAELGGLSEAFF,TGCAGCGCAGAGTTAGGGGGGCTTAGTGAAGCTTTCTTT
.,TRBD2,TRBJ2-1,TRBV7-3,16,CASSPRWASGYNEQFF,TGTGCCAGCAGCCCACGCTGGGCTAGCGGCTACAATGAGCAGTTCTTC
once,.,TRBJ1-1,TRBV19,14,CASSMGGMNTEAFF,TGTGCCAGTAGTATGGGCGGTATGAACACTGAAGCTTTCTTT
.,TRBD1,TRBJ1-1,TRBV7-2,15,CASSPQGALNTEAFF,TGTGCCAGCAGCCCACAGGGGGCCTTGAACACTGAAGCTTTCTTT
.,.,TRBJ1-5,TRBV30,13,CAWSDQGNQPQHF,TGTGCCTGGAGTGACCAGGGGAATCAGCCCCAGCATTTT
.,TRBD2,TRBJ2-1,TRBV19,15,CASSDGTTFHNEQFF,TGTGCCAGTAGTGACGGGACTACTTTTCACAATGAGCAGTTCTTC
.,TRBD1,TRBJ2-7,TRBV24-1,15,CATSDTGGSPYEQYF,TGTGCCACCAGTGATACAGGGGGCTCCCCCTACGAGCAGTACTTC
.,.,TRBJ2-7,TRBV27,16,CASQGAGEVGSYEQYF,TGTGCCAGCCAAGGGGCAGGGGAGGTGGGGTCCTACGAGCAGTACTTC
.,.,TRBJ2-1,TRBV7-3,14,CASSLGGAPGEQFF,TGTGCCAGCAGCTTAGGGGGCGCCCCCGGTGAGCAGTTCTTC
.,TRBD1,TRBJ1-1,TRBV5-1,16,CASSLWQGAALTEAFF,TGCGCCAGCAGCTTGTGGCAGGGGGCGGCCCTGACTGAAGCTTTCTTT
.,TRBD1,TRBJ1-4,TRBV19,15,CASSNRDSRNEKLFF,TGTGCCAGTAGTAACCGGGACAGCCGGAATGAAAAACTGTTTTTT
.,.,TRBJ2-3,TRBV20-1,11,CSAPWADTQYF,TGCAGTGCGCCTTGGGCGGATACGCAGTATTTT
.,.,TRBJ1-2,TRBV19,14,CASQRGSANYGYTF,TGTGCCAGTCAACGGGGCAGCGCTAACTATGGCTACACCTTC
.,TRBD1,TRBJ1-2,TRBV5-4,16,CASSTKRTGDNYGYTF,TGTGCCAGCAGCACCAAGAGGACAGGCGATAACTATGGCTACACCTTC
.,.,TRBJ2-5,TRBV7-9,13,CASSLVAVETQYF,TGTGCCAGCAGCTTAGTGGCCGTAGAGACCCAGTACTTC
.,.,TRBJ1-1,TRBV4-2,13,CASSQRWGAEAFF,TGTGCCAGCAGCCAAAGGTGGGGTGCTGAAGCTTTCTTT
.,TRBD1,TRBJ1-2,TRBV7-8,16,CASSKEPGQFFYGYTF,TGTGCCAGCAGCAAGGAACCGGGACAGTTCTTCTATGGCTACACCTTC
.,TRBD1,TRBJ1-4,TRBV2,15,CASSLGTGVKEKLFF,TGTGCCAGCAGTCTCGGGACAGGGGTAAAGGAAAAACTGTTTTTT
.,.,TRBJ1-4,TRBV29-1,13,CSAGTNANEKLFF,TGCAGCGCCGGGACAAACGCTAATGAAAAACTGTTTTTT
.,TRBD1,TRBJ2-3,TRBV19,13,CASQDRVGDTQYF,TGTGCCAGTCAGGACAGGGTAGGGGATACGCAGTATTTT
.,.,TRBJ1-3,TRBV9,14,CASSVVGFGNTIYF,TGTGCCAGCAGCGTAGTTGGGTTCGGAAACACCATATATTTT
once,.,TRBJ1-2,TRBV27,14,CASSALRTVYGYTF,TGTGCCAGCAGTGCCCTCCGGACAGTCTATGGCTACACCTTC
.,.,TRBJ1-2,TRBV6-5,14,CASSYSPGIYGYTF,TGTGCCAGCAGTTACTCGCCAGGGATCTATGGCTACACCTTC
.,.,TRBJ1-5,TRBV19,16,CASSMLLGGLFQPQHF,TGTGCCAGTAGTATGTTATTAGGGGGGCTCTTTCAGCCCCAGCATTTT
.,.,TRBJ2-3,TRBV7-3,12,CASSLALDTQYF,TGTGCCAGCAGCTTAGCTCTAGATACGCAGTATTTT
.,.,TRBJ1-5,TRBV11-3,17,CASSRGAVLPGGKPQHF,TGTGCCAGCAGCCGTGGGGCAGTCCTTCCCGGGGGGAAGCCCCAGCATTTT
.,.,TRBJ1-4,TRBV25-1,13,CASKDAGFEKLFF,TGTGCCAGCAAGGACGCGGGGTTTGAAAAACTGTTTTTT
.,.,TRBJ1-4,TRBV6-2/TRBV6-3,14,CASSRVPTNEKLFF,TGTGCCAGCAGTCGCGTCCCAACTAATGAAAAACTGTTTTTT
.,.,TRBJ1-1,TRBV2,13,CASTGGGGAEAFF,TGTGCCAGCACCGGAGGGGGAGGTGCTGAAGCTTTCTTT
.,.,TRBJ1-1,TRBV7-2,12,CASSPSGLEAFF,TGTGCCAGCAGCCCATCGGGGTTAGAAGCTTTCTTT
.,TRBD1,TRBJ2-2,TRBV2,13,CANSDRGSGELFF,TGTGCCAACTCCGACAGGGGGTCCGGGGAGCTGTTTTTT
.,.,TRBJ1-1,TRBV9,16,CASSVVRDKWNTEAFF,TGTGCCAGCAGCGTAGTAAGGGACAAATGGAACACTGAAGCTTTCTTT
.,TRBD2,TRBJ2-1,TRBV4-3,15,CASSQRSGGSNEQFF,TGCGCCAGCAGCCAACGAAGCGGGGGATCGAATGAGCAGTTCTTC
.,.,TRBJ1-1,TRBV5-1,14,CASSFEGLNTEAFF,TGCGCCAGCAGCTTCGAAGGTCTAAACACTGAAGCTTTCTTT
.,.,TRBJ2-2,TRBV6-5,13,CAYTGKVAGELFF,TGTGCCTATACAGGGAAGGTCGCCGGGGAGCTGTTTTTT
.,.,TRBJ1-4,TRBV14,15,CASSQWAGVNEKLFF,TGTGCCAGCAGCCAATGGGCAGGGGTTAATGAAAAACTGTTTTTT